Sequencing of this T cell receptor beta chain was carried out in a study of T cell responses to AZD1222 COVID-19 vaccine. For this clone: Its specificity is not known.

Sequenced by immunoSEQ multiplex PCR; TCRdb stores in-frame clones only, minus some. The sample lists 120,000 to 150,000 clones, about 91% occurring once. CDR1 SGHDT and CDR2 YYEEEE come from the germline V gene. The ends were cut back, 0 bases at V and 8 bases at J, with 5 bases in the middle. The CDR3 is 11 amino acids. Overall study findings and caveats: Seropositive status at baseline applied to only 6 or 7 AZD1222 recipients. Following two doses of AZD1222, Spike-specific TCR breadth and depth rose. Reportedly, close to half of spike-specific TCRs are directed against unmutated variant regions.

The chain carries TRBV5-6 and TRBJ1-1, with D perhaps matching TRBD1 (5 bases). The sequenced sample was peripheral blood, obtained on day 0 of MenACWY control vaccination. The clonotype comes from an adult in good health. The CDR3, as DNA: TGTGCCAGCAGCTTGGAGGGGGAAGCTTTCTTT. Translation: CASSLEGEAFF.